The rows below give T cell receptor beta chains drawn from one sample of a study of cytomegalovirus exposure and HLA in healthy donors. Method: immunoSEQ multiplex PCR; TCRdb's copy keeps in-frame clones and lacks some. The sample includes roughly 80,000 clones. The specimen sequenced was PBMCs. These receptors came from a man aged 50-59 years in good health and CMV-seropositive. Both conserved end residues are part of each CDR3. A D gene is named only where the DNA matches it firmly.

v_call	d_call	j_call	cdr3_aa	cdr3_nt
TRBV7-8	TRBD2	TRBJ2-7	CASSLATSGGEIYEQYF	TGTGCCAGCAGCTTAGCGACTAGCGGAGGAGAGATCTACGAGCAGTACTTC
TRBV12-5	TRBD2	TRBJ2-3	CASGLLGREASTDTQYF	TGTGCTAGTGGTCTCCTCGGGCGGGAGGCCTCTACAGATACGCAGTATTTT
TRBV19	TRBD2	TRBJ2-5	CASSIVAYGGETQYF	TGTGCCAGTAGTATAGTGGCCTACGGGGGGGAGACCCAGTACTTC
TRBV27	NA	TRBJ2-4	CASSLHGGGGNIQYF	TGTGCCAGCAGTTTACATGGGGGCGGCGGAAACATTCAGTACTTC
TRBV6-5	NA	TRBJ1-4	CASTPRGGDEKLFF	TGTGCCAGCACCCCCCGGGGGGGGGATGAAAAACTGTTTTTT
TRBV6-5	TRBD1	TRBJ2-5	CASSSAGGTQYF	TGTGCCAGCAGTTCGGCAGGGGGGACCCAGTACTTC
TRBV30	NA	TRBJ1-5	CAWSIAAGNQPQHF	TGTGCCTGGAGTATCGCGGCTGGGAATCAGCCCCAGCATTTT
TRBV5-1	NA	TRBJ2-7	CASSFDGTYEQYF	TGCGCCAGCAGCTTCGACGGGACCTACGAGCAGTACTTC
TRBV25-1	TRBD2	TRBJ2-5	CASSQAGVQETQYF	TGTGCCAGCAGTCAAGCGGGGGTCCAAGAGACCCAGTACTTC
TRBV6-1	NA	TRBJ1-2	CASSATRGTYGYTF	TGTGCCAGCAGTGCCACCCGGGGGACCTATGGCTACACCTTC
TRBV5-1	TRBD2	TRBJ2-7	CASSSGLAVEQYF	TGCGCCAGCAGCTCCGGACTAGCGGTCGAGCAGTACTTC
TRBV7-9	TRBD2	TRBJ2-1	CASSLVGLAVYNEQFF	TGTGCCAGCAGCTTAGTAGGACTAGCGGTCTACAATGAGCAGTTCTTC
TRBV30	TRBD1	TRBJ2-5	CAWSQGGSQETQYF	TGTGCCTGGAGCCAAGGGGGCAGCCAAGAGACCCAGTACTTC
TRBV7-3	TRBD2	TRBJ2-5	CASSLTAGETQYF	TGTGCCAGCAGCTTGACAGCGGGGGAGACCCAGTACTTC
TRBV19	TRBD1	TRBJ1-5	CASSILNYGTGHNQPQHF	TGTGCCAGTAGTATCTTGAACTACGGGACAGGGCACAATCAGCCCCAGCATTTT
TRBV4-1	NA	TRBJ1-5	CASSQDGSNQPQHF	TGCGCCAGCAGCCAAGATGGCAGCAATCAGCCCCAGCATTTT
TRBV12-5	TRBD2	TRBJ2-1	CASGLNTGTTLINEQFF	TGTGCTAGTGGTTTAAACACCGGGACTACGCTAATCAATGAGCAGTTCTTC
TRBV29-1	NA	TRBJ1-2	CSVEGSGAMGGYTF	TGCAGCGTTGAAGGGTCAGGGGCTATGGGTGGCTACACCTTC
TRBV5-5	TRBD1	TRBJ1-2	CASSLRTGLNSNYGYTF	TGTGCCAGCAGCTTGAGGACAGGGTTGAACTCTAACTATGGCTACACCTTC
TRBV11-3	NA	TRBJ2-3	CASSLGGSTDTQYF	TGTGCCAGCAGCTTAGGCGGGAGCACAGATACGCAGTATTTT
TRBV28	NA	TRBJ1-5	CASKLSNQPQHF	TGTGCCAGCAAGCTTAGCAATCAGCCCCAGCATTTT
TRBV5-1	TRBD1	TRBJ2-5	CASSLQGARETRYF	TGCGCCAGCAGCTTACAGGGGGCGCGAGAGACCCGGTACTTC
TRBV9	NA	TRBJ1-2	CASSDGAGTPYGYTF	TGTGCCAGCAGCGATGGAGCGGGGACCCCCTATGGCTACACCTTC
TRBV9	NA	TRBJ2-3	CASSVKGLVDTQYF	TGTGCCAGCAGCGTGAAGGGACTCGTAGATACGCAGTATTTT
TRBV9	NA	TRBJ1-5	CASSVEGTYQPQHF	TGTGCCAGCAGCGTAGAGGGGACTTATCAGCCCCAGCATTTT
TRBV5-1	NA	TRBJ1-4	CASSLDTVPPTNEKLFF	TGCGCCAGCAGCTTAGATACAGTCCCTCCAACTAATGAAAAACTGTTTTTT
TRBV5-4	NA	TRBJ2-3	CASSLSGTQYF	TGTGCCAGCAGCTTGAGCGGTACGCAGTATTTT
TRBV9	NA	TRBJ2-3	CASSVGAGWNTDTQYF	TGTGCCAGCAGCGTAGGGGCCGGATGGAACACAGATACGCAGTATTTT
TRBV4-1	NA	TRBJ2-2	CASSHLTQRENTGELFF	TGCGCCAGCAGCCACCTTACTCAACGCGAGAACACCGGGGAGCTGTTTTTT
TRBV5-1	NA	TRBJ1-6	CASSLGQAGDNSPLHF	TGCGCCAGCAGCTTGGGTCAGGCAGGGGATAATTCACCCCTCCACTTT
TRBV12-5	NA	TRBJ2-3	CASGPGTTQYF	TGTGCTAGTGGTCCCGGTACTACGCAGTATTTT
TRBV9	TRBD2	TRBJ2-5	CASSPGLAGTTGRETQYF	TGTGCCAGCAGCCCGGGACTAGCGGGGACCACGGGAAGAGAGACCCAGTACTTC
TRBV18	NA	TRBJ2-3	CASSPGRGNADTQYF	TGTGCCAGCTCACCGGGAAGGGGGAACGCAGATACGCAGTATTTT
TRBV7-9	TRBD2	TRBJ2-5	CASSFGGLAGGPALKTQYF	TGTGCCAGCAGCTTTGGGGGACTAGCGGGGGGTCCTGCGCTGAAGACCCAGTACTTC
TRBV4-1	NA	TRBJ2-5	CASSQDQETQYF	TGCGCCAGCAGCCAAGATCAGGAGACCCAGTACTTC
TRBV5-4	TRBD1	TRBJ2-7	CASSPGQGKTYEQYF	TGTGCCAGCAGCCCCGGACAGGGGAAAACCTACGAGCAGTACTTC
TRBV9	TRBD2	TRBJ2-5	CASSMTSGEETQYF	TGTGCCAGCAGCATGACTAGCGGGGAGGAGACCCAGTACTTC
TRBV5-8	NA	TRBJ1-5	CASSSRSGRGSQHF	TGTGCCAGCAGCTCCCGGTCGGGGAGGGGGTCCCAGCATTTT
TRBV5-1	TRBD1	TRBJ2-2	CASFGTGVNTGELFF	TGCGCCAGCTTCGGGACAGGGGTCAACACCGGGGAGCTGTTTTTT
TRBV6-1	NA	TRBJ2-7	CASSEIVGLHYEQYF	TGTGCCAGCAGTGAAATAGTGGGACTCCACTACGAGCAGTACTTC
TRBV6-1	NA	TRBJ2-3	CASSEGAGYDTQYF	TGTGCCAGCAGTGAAGGGGCAGGATATGATACGCAGTATTTT
TRBV5-6	TRBD1	TRBJ2-2	CASSLDGTGMTGELFF	TGTGCCAGCAGCTTGGACGGGACAGGGATGACCGGGGAGCTGTTTTTT
TRBV6-1	NA	TRBJ1-1	CASSESGTEAFF	TGTGCCAGCAGTGAATCAGGGACTGAAGCTTTCTTT
TRBV6-5	TRBD1	TRBJ1-5	CASRNTGDQPQHF	TGTGCCAGCAGGAACACAGGGGATCAGCCCCAGCATTTT
TRBV9	NA	TRBJ2-7	CASSVGAVTEQYF	TGTGCCAGCAGCGTAGGAGCCGTTACCGAGCAGTACTTC
TRBV28	NA	TRBJ2-1	CASSPAQAGNEQFF	TGTGCCAGCAGCCCCGCGCAGGCGGGGAATGAGCAGTTCTTC
TRBV5-1	NA	TRBJ1-1	CASSLTVDLNTEAFF	TGCGCCAGCAGCTTGACAGTCGACCTGAACACTGAAGCTTTCTTT
TRBV7-9	NA	TRBJ1-2	CASSRGAGPYGYTF	TGTGCCAGCAGCCGCGGCGCGGGGCCCTATGGCTACACCTTC